The 13 T cell receptor beta chains reported below all come from one sample, sequenced in a study of cytomegalovirus exposure and HLA in healthy donors (dated by TCRdb to 2015 to 2018). The library was obtained by the immunoSEQ multiplex PCR assay. A mixture of 60 forward primers for TCR Vbeta segments and 13 reverse primers for TCR Jbeta segments was used in the multiplex PCR. TCRdb provides this immuneACCESS table in a form limited to in-frame rearrangements. Some clones are lacking; in checked studies, under half of them reflect an unresolved V gene, and why the rest are absent is not known. The sample contains some 110,000 clones, under 80% of them found a single time. The top ten clones comprise about 6.1% of the sample. The sequenced sample was PBMCs. The source is a woman aged 50 to 60 in good health and CMV-seropositive.

This clone was seen a single time. The gene calls are TRBV28 and TRBJ2-7; 8 bases are shared with TRBD1. V was clipped by 5 bases and J by 5 bases; unmatched bases: 8. In germline, CDR1 is MDHEN, CDR2 SYDVKM. The CDR3 is 14 amino acids. The DNA of the CDR3 is TGTGCCAGCAGTGGCGGGACAGGCGGGAACGAGCAGTACTTC. This sequence encodes CASSGGTGGNEQYF.

The V and J genes are TRBV4-2 and TRBJ2-2, with D possibly matching TRBD1 (6 bases). The V and J ends lost 3 bases and 3 bases respectively, with 11 bases between them. This CDR3 has 15 amino acids. Germline V lookup: CDR1 LGHNA, CDR2 YNFKEQ. The DNA of the CDR3 is TGTGCCAGCAGCCACGTCGACAGGTACACCGGGGAGCTGTTTTTT. It codes for CASSHVDRYTGELFF.

CDR3 nucleotide sequence: TGTGCCAGCAGCCCATGGGGGGGGTACGATACCTACAATGAGCAGTTCTTC. Amino acid sequence: CASSPWGGYDTYNEQFF. V is TRBV7-3 and J is TRBJ2-1; 7 nucleotides line up with TRBD2. The V gene end was trimmed by 5 bases and the J gene end by 2 bases; junction bases not matched to a gene: 12. CDR3 length: 17 amino acids. Germline V gives CDR1 SGHTA, CDR2 FQGTGA.

V and J are TRBV5-4 and TRBJ1-2; TRBD1 matches at 7 bases. This CDR3 comprises 15 residues. V dropped 0 bases and J dropped 6; count of bases not matched to a gene: 8. Per germline, CDR1 SGHNT and CDR2 YYREEE (reference sequence). CDR3 loop: CASSLVVGTENGYTF. The CDR3 DNA sequence: TGTGCCAGCAGCTTGGTTGTTGGGACAGAGAATGGCTACACCTTC.

The chain carries TRBV30 and TRBJ2-5, with TRBD2 as a possible D gene (5 bases). The J call may be wrong; the DNA end is better matched by TRBJ2-7. Germline values: CDR1 GTSNPN, CDR2 SVGIG (reference sequence). The CDR3 has 14 amino acids. CDR3 in amino acids: CAWRGFRRPHEQYF. The CDR3 coding sequence is TGTGCCTGGAGAGGTTTTCGGAGGCCCCACGAGCAGTACTTC.

The chain recombines TRBV5-4 with TRBJ1-2; TRBD1 matches 9 bases. Germline loops: CDR1 SGHNT, CDR2 YYREEE (reference sequence). With V trimmed by 3 bases and J by 8 bases, 14 bases remained unmatched. This CDR3 has 16 residues. In nucleotides, the CDR3 is TGTGCCAGCAGCTCTCCGGGACAGGGTAACTTTTACGGCTACACCTTC. Protein: CASSSPGQGNFYGYTF.

The CDR3 sequence: CASSHSNQGYAEAFF. In DNA form, the CDR3 reads TGCGCCAGCAGCCATTCTAATCAGGGGTACGCTGAAGCTTTCTTT. This chain connects TRBV4-1 to TRBJ1-1; weak D call: TRBD1 (6 bases). CDR1 MGHRA and CDR2 YSYEKL come from the germline V gene. Trimming took 3 bases from V and 6 from J, leaving 17 bases between them. The CDR3 totals 15 residues.

The chain couples TRBV5-1 to TRBJ1-1; D not resolved. The CDR3 consists of 16 residues. CDR1 is SGHRS, CDR2 YFSETQ, per germline. Trimming stripped 2 bases from V and 1 base from J, with 15 bases between. CDR3 nucleotide sequence: TGCGCCAGCAGCTTCGAACCCGGAGTTGGGAACACTGAAGCTTTCTTT. Translation gives CASSFEPGVGNTEAFF.

This clone was counted only a few times. The chain recombines TRBV6-1 with TRBJ2-7; possible D gene TRBD2, 5 bases. Germline V gene data show CDR1 as MNHNS and CDR2 as SASEGT. V lost 6 bases and J lost 11, with 14 bases in between. This CDR3 has 11 residues. The DNA for the CDR3 is TGTGCCAGCAGCCTCGGACTCCTTGAGTACTTC. Protein: CASSLGLLEYF.

V usage is TRBV28 and J usage is TRBJ2-3; 7 nucleotides match TRBD1. Trimming cost V 6 bases and J 4 bases; bases outside gene matches: 4. This CDR3 is 13 amino acids long. Germline V gene sequence: CDR1 MDHEN, CDR2 SYDVKM. CDR3 DNA sequence: TGTGCCAGCAGGAGACAGGGTGCAGATACGCAGTATTTT. Protein sequence: CASRRQGADTQYF.

The chain has TRBV7-6 and TRBJ2-4, with D perhaps TRBD1 (5 bases). The CDR3 has 19 amino acids. Germline V gives CDR1 SGHVS, CDR2 FNYEAQ. Trimming left V 4 bases short and J 1 base short, with 23 bases between. The CDR3 DNA is TGTGCCAGCAGCTCGGGTAATCGAGTCAGGGTTTTGGCCAAAAACATTCAGTACTTC. Amino acids: CASSSGNRVRVLAKNIQYF.

V and J are TRBV11-2 and TRBJ2-7; possible D gene TRBD2, 7 bases. Germline CDR1 is SGHAT and CDR2 is FQNNGV. Trimming stripped 4 bases from V and 4 bases from J, with 14 bases between. The CDR3 contains 14 residues. Written as DNA, the CDR3 is TGTGCCAGCAGCTCTCTGGGGGGGCGATACGAGCAGTACTTC. Its protein is CASSSLGGRYEQYF.

The chain recombines TRBV11-2 with TRBJ2-6, with a possible D match to TRBD1 (6 bases). Trimming left V 4 bases short and J 5 bases short, with 9 bases between. The CDR3 loop spans 14 amino acids. Germline V gene data show CDR1 as SGHAT and CDR2 as FQNNGV. The CDR3 DNA reads as TGTGCCAGCAGCTCAGGGGAGAGGGCCAACGTCCTGACTTTC. This codes for CASSSGERANVLTF.